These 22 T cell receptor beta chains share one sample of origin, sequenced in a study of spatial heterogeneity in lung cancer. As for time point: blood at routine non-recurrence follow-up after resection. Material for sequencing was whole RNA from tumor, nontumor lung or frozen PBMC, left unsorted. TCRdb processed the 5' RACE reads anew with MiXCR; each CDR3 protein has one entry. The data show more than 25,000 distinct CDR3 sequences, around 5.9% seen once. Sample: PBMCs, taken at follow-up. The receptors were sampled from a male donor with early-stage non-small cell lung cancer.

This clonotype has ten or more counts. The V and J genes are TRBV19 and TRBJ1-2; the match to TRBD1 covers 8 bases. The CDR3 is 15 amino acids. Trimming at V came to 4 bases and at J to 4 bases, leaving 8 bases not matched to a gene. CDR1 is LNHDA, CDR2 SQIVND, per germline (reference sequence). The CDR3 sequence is CASSTTGQGVYGYTF. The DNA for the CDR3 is TGTGCCAGTAGTACCACCGGACAGGGCGTCTATGGCTACACCTTC.

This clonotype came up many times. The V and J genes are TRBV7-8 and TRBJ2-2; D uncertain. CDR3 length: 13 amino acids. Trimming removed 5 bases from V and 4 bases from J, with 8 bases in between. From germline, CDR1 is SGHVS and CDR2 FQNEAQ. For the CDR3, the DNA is TGTGCCAGCAGCCAAAGGGCCACCGGGGAGCTGTTTTTT. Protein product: CASSQRATGELFF. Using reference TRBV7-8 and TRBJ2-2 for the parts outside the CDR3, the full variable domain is GAGVSQSPRYKVAKRGQDVALRCDPISGHVSLFWYQQALGQGPEFLTYFQNEAQLDKSGLPSDRFFAERPEGSVSTLKIQRTQQEDSAVYLCASSQRATGELFFGEGSRLTVL.

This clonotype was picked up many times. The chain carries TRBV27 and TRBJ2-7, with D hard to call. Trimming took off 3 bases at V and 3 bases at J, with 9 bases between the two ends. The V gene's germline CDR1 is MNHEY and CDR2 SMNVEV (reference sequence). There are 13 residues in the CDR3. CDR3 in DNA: TGTGCCAGCAGTTTGAACAGTAACTACGAGCAGTACTTC. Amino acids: CASSLNSNYEQYF.

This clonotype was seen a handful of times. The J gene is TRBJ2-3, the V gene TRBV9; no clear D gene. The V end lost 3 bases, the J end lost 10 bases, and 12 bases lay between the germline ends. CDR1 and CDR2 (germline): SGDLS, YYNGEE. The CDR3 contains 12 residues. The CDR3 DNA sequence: TGTGCCAGCAGCGAACTCAAAGGTTCGCAGTATTTT. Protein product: CASSELKGSQYF.

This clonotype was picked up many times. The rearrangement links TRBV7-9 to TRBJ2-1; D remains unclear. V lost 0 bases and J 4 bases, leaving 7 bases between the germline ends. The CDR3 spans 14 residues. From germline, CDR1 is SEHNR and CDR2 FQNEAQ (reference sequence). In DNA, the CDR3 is TGTGCCAGCAGCTTAGCGATGGGTTACAATGAGCAGTTCTTC. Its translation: CASSLAMGYNEQFF.

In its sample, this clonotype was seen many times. CDR3 region: CASSSDRGFYGYTF. Here the CDR3 DNA reads TGTGCCAGCAGTTCGGACAGGGGGTTCTATGGCTACACCTTC. The V call is TRBV28, the J call TRBJ1-2; 10 bases are a match to TRBD1. After removal of 4 bases from V and 4 bases from J, the junction contained 3 bases not matched to a gene. CDR3 length: 14 residues. Per germline, CDR1 MDHEN and CDR2 SYDVKM.

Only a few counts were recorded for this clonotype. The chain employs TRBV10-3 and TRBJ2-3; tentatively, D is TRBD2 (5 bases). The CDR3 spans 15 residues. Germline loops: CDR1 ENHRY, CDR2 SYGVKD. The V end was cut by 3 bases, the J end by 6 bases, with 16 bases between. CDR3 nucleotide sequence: TGTGCCATCAGTGATAATTGGCCGGGAATGGATACGCAGTATTTT. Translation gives CAISDNWPGMDTQYF.

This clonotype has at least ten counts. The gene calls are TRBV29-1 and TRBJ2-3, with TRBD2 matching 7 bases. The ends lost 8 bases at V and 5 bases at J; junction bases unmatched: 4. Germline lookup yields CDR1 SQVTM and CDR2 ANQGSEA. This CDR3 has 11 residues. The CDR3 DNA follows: TGCAGCCCCGGGGGGAGAGATACGCAGTATTTT. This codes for CSPGGRDTQYF.

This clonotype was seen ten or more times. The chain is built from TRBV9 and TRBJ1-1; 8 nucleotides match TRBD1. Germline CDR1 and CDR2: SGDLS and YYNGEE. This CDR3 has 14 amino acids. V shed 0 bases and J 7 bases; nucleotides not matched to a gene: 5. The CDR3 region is CASSVGQGAVEAFF. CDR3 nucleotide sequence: TGTGCCAGCAGCGTAGGGCAGGGGGCGGTTGAAGCTTTCTTT.

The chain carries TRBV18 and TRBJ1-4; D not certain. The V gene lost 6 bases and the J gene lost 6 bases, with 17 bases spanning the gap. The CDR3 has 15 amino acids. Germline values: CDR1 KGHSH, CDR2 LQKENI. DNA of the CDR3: TGTGCCAGCTCGCGAACGGGGAACTCTGATGAAAAACTGTTTTTT. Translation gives CASSRTGNSDEKLFF.

CDR3 protein: CASSSTHTAGETQYF. The CDR3 DNA sequence: TGTGCCAGCAGCTCAACTCATACGGCGGGGGAGACCCAGTACTTC. The rearrangement uses TRBV7-9 and TRBJ2-5, with D maybe TRBD2 (6 bases). CDR1 and CDR2 from the germline V gene are SEHNR and FQNEAQ (reference sequence). The ends were cut back, 4 bases at V and 5 bases at J, with 17 bases in the middle. The CDR3 totals 15 residues.

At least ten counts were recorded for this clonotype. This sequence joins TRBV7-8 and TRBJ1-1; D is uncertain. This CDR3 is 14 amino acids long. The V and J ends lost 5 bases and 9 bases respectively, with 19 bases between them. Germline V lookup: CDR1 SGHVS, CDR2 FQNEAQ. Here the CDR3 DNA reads TGTGCCAGCAGCGCACCGGGCGTGGTTGTGAAAGCTTTCTTT. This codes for CASSAPGVVVKAFF. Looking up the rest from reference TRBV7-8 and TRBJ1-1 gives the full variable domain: GAGVSQSPRYKVAKRGQDVALRCDPISGHVSLFWYQQALGQGPEFLTYFQNEAQLDKSGLPSDRFFAERPEGSVSTLKIQRTQQEDSAVYLCASSAPGVVVKAFFGQGTRLTVV.

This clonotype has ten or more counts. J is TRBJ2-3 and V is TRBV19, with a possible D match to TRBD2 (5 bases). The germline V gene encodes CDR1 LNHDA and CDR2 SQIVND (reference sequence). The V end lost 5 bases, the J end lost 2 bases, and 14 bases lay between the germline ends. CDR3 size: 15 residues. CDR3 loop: CASSSGLGITDTQYF. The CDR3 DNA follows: TGTGCCAGTAGTTCAGGCCTCGGGATCACAGATACGCAGTATTTT.

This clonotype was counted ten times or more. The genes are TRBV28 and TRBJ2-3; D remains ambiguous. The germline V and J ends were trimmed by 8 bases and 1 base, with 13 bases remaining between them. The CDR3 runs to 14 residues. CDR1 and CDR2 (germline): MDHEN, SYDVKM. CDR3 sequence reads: CASGLTVRTDTQYF. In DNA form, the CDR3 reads TGTGCCAGCGGGTTGACCGTACGCACAGATACGCAGTATTTT. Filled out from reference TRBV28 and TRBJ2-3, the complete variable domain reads DVKVTQSSRYLVKRTGEKVFLECVQDMDHENMFWYRQDPGLGLRLIYFSYDVKMKEKGDIPEGYSVSREKKERFSLILESASTNQTSMYLCASGLTVRTDTQYFGPGTRLTVL.

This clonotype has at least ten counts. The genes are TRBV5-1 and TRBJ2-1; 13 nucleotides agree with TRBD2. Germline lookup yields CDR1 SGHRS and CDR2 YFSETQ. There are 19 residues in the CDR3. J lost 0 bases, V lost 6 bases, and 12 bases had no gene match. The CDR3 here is CASKPAGLAGTSSYNEQFF. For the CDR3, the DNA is TGCGCCAGCAAGCCCGCGGGACTAGCGGGAACCAGCTCCTACAATGAGCAGTTCTTC.

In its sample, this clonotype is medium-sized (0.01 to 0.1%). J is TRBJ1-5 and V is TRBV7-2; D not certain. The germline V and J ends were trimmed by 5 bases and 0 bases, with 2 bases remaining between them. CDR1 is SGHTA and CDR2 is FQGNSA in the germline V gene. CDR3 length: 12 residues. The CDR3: CASSPSNQPQHF. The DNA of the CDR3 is TGTGCCAGCAGCCCTAGCAATCAGCCCCAGCATTTT. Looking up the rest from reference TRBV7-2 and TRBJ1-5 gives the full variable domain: GAGVSQSPSNKVTEKGKDVELRCDPISGHTALYWYRQSLGQGLEFLIYFQGNSAPDKSGLPSDRFSAERTGGSVSTLTIQRTQQEDSAVYLCASSPSNQPQHFGDGTRLSIL.

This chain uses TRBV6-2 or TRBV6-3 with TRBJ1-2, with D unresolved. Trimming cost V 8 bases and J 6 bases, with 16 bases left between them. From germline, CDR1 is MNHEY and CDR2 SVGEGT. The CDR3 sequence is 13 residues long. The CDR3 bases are TGTGCCAGCCGACGCCAGGACCTGGATGGCTACACCTTC. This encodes CASRRQDLDGYTF.

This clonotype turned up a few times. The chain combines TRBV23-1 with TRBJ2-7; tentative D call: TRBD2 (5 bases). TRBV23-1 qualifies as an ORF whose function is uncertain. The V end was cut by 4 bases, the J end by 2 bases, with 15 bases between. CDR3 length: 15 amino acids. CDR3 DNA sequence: TGCGCCAGCAGTCCCACGGGGTCGCGGACCTACGAGCAGTACGTC. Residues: CASSPTGSRTYEQYV.

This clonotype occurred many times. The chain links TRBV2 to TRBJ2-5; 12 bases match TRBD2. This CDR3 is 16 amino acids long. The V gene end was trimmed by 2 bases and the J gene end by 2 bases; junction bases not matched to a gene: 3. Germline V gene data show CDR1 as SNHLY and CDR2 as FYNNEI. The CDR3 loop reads CASSETSGGFQETQYF. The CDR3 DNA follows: TGTGCCAGCAGTGAAACTAGCGGGGGGTTTCAAGAGACCCAGTACTTC.

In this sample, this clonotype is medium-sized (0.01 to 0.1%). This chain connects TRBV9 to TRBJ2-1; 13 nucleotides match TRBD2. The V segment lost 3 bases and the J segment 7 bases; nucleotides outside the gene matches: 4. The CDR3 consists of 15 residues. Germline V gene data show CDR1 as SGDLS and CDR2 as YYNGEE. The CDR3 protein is CASSEGLAGLNEQFF. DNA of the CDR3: TGTGCCAGCAGCGAGGGACTAGCGGGATTGAATGAGCAGTTCTTC.

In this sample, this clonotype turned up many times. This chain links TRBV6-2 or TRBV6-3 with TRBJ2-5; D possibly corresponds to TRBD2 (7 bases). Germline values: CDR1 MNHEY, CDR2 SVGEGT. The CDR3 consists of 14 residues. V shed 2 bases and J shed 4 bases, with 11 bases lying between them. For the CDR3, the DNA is TGTGCCAGCAGTTACGGAGGGGGGGCAGAGACCCAGTACTTC. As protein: CASSYGGGAETQYF.

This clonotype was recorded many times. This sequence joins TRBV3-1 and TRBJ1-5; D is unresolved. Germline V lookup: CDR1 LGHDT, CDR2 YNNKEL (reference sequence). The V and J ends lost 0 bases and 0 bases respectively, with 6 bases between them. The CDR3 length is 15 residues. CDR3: CASSQDQVSNQPQHF. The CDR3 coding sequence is TGTGCCAGCAGCCAAGATCAGGTTAGCAATCAGCCCCAGCATTTT.